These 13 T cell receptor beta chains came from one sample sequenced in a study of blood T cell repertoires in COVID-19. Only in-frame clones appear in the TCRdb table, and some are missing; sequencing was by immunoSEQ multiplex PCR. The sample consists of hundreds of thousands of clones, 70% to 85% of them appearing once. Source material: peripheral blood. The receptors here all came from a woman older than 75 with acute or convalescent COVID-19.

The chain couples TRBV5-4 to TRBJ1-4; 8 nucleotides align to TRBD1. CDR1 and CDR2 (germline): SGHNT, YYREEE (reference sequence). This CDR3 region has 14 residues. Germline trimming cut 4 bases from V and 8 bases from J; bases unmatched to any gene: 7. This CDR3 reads CASSPDRVREKLFF. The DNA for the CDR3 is TGTGCCAGCAGCCCGGACAGGGTGAGGGAAAAACTGTTTTTT.

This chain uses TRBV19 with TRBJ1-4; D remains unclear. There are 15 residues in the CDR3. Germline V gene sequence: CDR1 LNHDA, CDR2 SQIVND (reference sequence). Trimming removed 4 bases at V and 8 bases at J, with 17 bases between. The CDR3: CASSRRADRREKLFF. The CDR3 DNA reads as TGTGCCAGTAGTAGACGGGCGGACCGGAGGGAAAAACTGTTTTTT.

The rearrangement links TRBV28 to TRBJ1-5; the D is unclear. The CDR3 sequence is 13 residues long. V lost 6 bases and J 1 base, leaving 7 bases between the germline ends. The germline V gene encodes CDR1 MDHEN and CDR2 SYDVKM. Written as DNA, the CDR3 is TGTGCCAGCAGGGGTAGCAGCAATCAGCCCCAGCATTTT. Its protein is CASRGSSNQPQHF.

The CDR3 loop is CAGHRGTGELFF. In DNA form, the CDR3 reads TGTGCCGGACACAGGGGCACCGGGGAGCTGTTTTTT. This sequence joins TRBV2 and TRBJ2-2, with TRBD1 identical over 7 bases. The germline gives CDR1 SNHLY, CDR2 FYNNEI. CDR3 length: 12 residues. J lost 4 bases, V lost 11 bases, and 4 bases had no gene match.

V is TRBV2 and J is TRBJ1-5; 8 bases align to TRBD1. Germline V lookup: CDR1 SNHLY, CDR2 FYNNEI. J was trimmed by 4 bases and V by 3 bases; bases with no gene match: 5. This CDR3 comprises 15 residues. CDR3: CASSDTGGTNQPQHF. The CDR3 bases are TGTGCCAGCAGTGACACAGGGGGGACGAATCAGCCCCAGCATTTT.

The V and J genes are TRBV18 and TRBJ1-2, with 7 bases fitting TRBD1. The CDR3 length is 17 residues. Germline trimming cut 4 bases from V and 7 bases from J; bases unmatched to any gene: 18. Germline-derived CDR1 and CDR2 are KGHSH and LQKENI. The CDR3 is CASSLDGIQGRSSGYTF. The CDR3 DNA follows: TGTGCCAGCTCACTGGACGGGATACAGGGGCGTAGTAGTGGCTACACCTTC.

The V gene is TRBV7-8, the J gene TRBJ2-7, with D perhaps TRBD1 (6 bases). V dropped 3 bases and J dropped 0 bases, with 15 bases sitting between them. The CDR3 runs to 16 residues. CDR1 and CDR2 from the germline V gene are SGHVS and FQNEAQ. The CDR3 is CASSFRWGQDSYEQYF. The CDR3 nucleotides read TGTGCCAGCAGCTTTCGATGGGGGCAGGACTCCTACGAGCAGTACTTC.

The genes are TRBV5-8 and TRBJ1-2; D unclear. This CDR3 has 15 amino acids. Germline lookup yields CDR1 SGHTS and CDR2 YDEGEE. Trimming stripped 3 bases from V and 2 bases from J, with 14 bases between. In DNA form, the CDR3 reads TGTGCCAGCAGCTCATTCACCCCTAGAAACTATGGCTACACCTTC. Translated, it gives CASSSFTPRNYGYTF.

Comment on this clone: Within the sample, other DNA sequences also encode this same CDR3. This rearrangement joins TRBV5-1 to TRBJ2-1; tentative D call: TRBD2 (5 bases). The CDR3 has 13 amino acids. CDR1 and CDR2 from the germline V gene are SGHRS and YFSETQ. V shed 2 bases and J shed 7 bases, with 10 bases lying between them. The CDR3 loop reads CASSLDRGNEQFF. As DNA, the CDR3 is TGCGCCAGCAGCTTAGACCGAGGGAATGAGCAGTTCTTC.

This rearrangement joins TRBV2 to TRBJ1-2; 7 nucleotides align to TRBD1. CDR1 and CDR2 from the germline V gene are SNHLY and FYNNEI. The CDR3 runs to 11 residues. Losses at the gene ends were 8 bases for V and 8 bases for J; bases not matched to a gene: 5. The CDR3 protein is CASGTAGGYTF. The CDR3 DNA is TGTGCCAGCGGGACAGCCGGGGGCTACACCTTC.

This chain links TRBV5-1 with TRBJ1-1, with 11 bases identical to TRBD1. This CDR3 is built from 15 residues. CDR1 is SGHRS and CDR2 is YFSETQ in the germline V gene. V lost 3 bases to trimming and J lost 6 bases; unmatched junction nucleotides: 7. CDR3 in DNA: TGCGCCAGCAGCTCGGCGGGACAGGGGGGCGCTGAAGCTTTCTTT. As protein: CASSSAGQGGAEAFF. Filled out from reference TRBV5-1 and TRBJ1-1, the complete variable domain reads KAGVTQTPRYLIKTRGQQVTLSCSPISGHRSVSWYQQTPGQGLQFLFEYFSETQRNKGNFPGRFSGRQFSNSRSEMNVSTLELGDSALYLCASSSAGQGGAEAFFGQGTRLTVV.

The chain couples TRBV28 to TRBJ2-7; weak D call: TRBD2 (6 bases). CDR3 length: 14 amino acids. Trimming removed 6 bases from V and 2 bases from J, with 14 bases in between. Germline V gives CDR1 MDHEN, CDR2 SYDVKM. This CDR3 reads CASSPMGGTYEQYF. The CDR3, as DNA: TGTGCCAGCAGCCCAATGGGCGGGACCTACGAGCAGTACTTC.

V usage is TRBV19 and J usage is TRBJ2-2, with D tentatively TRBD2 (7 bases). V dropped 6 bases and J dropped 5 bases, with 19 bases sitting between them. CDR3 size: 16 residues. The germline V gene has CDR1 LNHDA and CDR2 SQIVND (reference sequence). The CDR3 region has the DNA TGTGCCAGTAGCCTCTCCGGGGGGCGGAAGACCGGGGAGCTGTTTTTT. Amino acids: CASSLSGGRKTGELFF.